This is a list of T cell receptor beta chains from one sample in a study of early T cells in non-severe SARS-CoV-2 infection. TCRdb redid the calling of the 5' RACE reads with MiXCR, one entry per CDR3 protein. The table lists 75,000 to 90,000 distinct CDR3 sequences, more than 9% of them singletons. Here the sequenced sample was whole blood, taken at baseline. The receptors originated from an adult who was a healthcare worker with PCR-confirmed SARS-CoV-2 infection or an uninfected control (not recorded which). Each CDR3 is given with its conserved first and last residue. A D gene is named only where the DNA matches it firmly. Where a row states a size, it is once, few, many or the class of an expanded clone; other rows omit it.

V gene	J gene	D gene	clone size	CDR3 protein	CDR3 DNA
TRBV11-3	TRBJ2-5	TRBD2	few	CASSPGRLAGGETQYF	TGTGCCAGCAGCCCGGGGAGACTAGCGGGAGGAGAGACCCAGTACTTC
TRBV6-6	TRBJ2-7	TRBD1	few	CASSYGDRGYEQYF	TGTGCCAGCAGTTACGGGGACAGAGGTTACGAGCAGTACTTC
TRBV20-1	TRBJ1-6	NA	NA	CSEESSSYNSPLHF	TGCAGTGAGGAAAGTAGCTCCTATAATTCACCCCTCCACTTT
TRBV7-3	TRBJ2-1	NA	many	CASSLTPLVNEQFF	TGTGCCAGCAGCTTAACCCCCCTAGTTAATGAGCAGTTCTTC
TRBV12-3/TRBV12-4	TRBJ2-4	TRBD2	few	CASSLVLAGALAKNIQYF	TGTGCCAGCAGTTTAGTGCTAGCGGGAGCCTTAGCCAAAAACATTCAGTACTTC
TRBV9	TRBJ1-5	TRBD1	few	CASSVGTGESQHF	TGTGCCAGCAGCGTGGGGACAGGGGAGTCCCAGCATTTT
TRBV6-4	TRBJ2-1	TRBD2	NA	CASSDSAGGGNEQFF	TGTGCCAGCAGTGACTCGGCGGGAGGGGGGAATGAGCAGTTCTTC
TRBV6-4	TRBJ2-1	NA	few	CASSDRATAGGDEQFF	TGTGCCAGCAGTGATAGAGCGACGGCCGGTGGTGATGAGCAGTTCTTC
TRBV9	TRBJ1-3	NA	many	CASSASDSSGNTIYF	TGTGCCAGCAGCGCGTCAGACAGTTCTGGAAACACCATATATTTT
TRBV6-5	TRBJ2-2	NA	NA	CASSYDRRNTGELFF	TGTGCCAGCAGTTACGACAGACGGAACACCGGGGAGCTGTTTTTT
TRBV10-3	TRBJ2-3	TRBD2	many	CAIRTSGVADTQYF	TGTGCCATCAGGACCAGCGGGGTGGCAGATACGCAGTATTTT
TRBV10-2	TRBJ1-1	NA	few	CASSEGRAAAFF	TGCGCCAGCAGTGAGGGTAGAGCGGCAGCTTTCTTT
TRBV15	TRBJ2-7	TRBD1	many	CATSNRDRVVGEQYF	TGTGCCACCAGCAACCGGGACAGGGTGGTTGGCGAGCAGTACTTC
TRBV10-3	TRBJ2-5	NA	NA	CAISLYYGTQETQYF	TGTGCCATCAGTCTTTATTACGGGACCCAAGAGACCCAGTACTTC
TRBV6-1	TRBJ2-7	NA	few	CASHGSGRYEQYF	TGTGCCAGCCATGGGTCAGGGCGCTACGAGCAGTACTTC
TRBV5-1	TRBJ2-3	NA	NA	CASSLSQGTDTQYF	TGCGCCAGCAGCTTGTCCCAGGGGACAGATACGCAGTATTTT
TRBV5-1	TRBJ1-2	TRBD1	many	CASSLAGQGGYGYTF	TGCGCCAGCAGCTTGGCCGGACAGGGGGGCTATGGCTACACCTTC
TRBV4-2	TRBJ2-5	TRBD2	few	CASSQDWTSGRQETQYF	TGTGCCAGCAGCCAAGATTGGACTAGCGGGAGGCAAGAGACCCAGTACTTC
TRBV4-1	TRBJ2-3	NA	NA	CASSQERGTSYTDTQYF	TGCGCCAGCAGCCAAGAGCGTGGGACTTCTTACACAGATACGCAGTATTTT
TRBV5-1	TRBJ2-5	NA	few	CASSLVGASQETQYF	TGCGCCAGCAGCTTGGTGGGGGCGAGCCAAGAGACCCAGTACTTC
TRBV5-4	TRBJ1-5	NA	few	CASSLAADQPQHF	TGTGCCAGCAGCTTGGCCGCGGATCAGCCCCAGCATTTT
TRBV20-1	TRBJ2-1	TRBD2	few	CSARALADYNEQFF	TGCAGTGCTAGGGCACTAGCGGATTACAATGAGCAGTTCTTC
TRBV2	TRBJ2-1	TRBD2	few	CASSWGLAGGPYEQFF	TGTGCCAGCAGCTGGGGACTAGCGGGAGGGCCCTATGAGCAGTTCTTC
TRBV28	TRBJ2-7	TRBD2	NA	CASSEPGGKKQYF	TGTGCCAGCAGTGAACCGGGAGGAAAAAAGCAGTACTTC
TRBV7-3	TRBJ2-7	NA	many	CASSLSGGAGGTYEQYF	TGTGCCAGCAGCTTAAGCGGGGGTGCAGGGGGCACCTACGAGCAGTACTTC
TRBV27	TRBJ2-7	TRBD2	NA	CASSLAGGRREQYF	TGTGCCAGCAGTCTAGCGGGAGGGCGGCGCGAGCAGTACTTC
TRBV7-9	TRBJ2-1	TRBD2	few	CASSPSGRSNEQFF	TGTGCCAGCAGTCCGAGCGGGAGGAGCAATGAGCAGTTCTTC
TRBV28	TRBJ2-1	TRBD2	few	CASRPSGLAGDEQFF	TGTGCCAGCAGACCGAGTGGACTAGCGGGAGATGAGCAGTTCTTC
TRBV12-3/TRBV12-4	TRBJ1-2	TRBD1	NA	CASSWQGGYGYTF	TGTGCCAGCAGTTGGCAGGGGGGCTATGGCTACACCTTC
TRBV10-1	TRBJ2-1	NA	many	CASSGPDNGEDEQFF	TGCGCCAGCAGTGGCCCCGATAATGGTGAAGATGAGCAGTTCTTC